These 25 T cell receptor beta chains came from one sample sequenced in a study of sequential checkpoint blockade in melanoma. Noted treatment: randomized to nivolumab then ipilimumab (arm A) or the reverse (arm B). TCRdb's table, derived via immunoSEQ multiplex PCR, lists solely in-frame clones and lacks some. The table shows 25,000 to 35,000 clones, with around 80% occurring only once. Sequenced here: CD8+ T cells sorted from blood (inferred from file names), sampled from a patient given nivolumab and ipilimumab in sequence. The receptor source for this set is a human donor with melanoma.

The DNA of the CDR3 is TGTGCCAGCAGCTTAGTCTCAGGGGCCGGTGAGCAGTTCTTC. Translating it yields CASSLVSGAGEQFF. The rearrangement joins TRBV7-2 to TRBJ2-1; possibly TRBD1 for D (6 bases). Germline CDR1 reads SGHTA; CDR2 reads FQGNSA. The V gene lost 1 base and the J gene lost 9 bases, with 13 bases spanning the gap. The CDR3 is 14 amino acids.

The CDR3: CASSTAGDQPQHF. CDR3 in DNA: TGTGCCAGTAGTACCGCAGGGGATCAGCCCCAGCATTTT. V usage is TRBV19 and J usage is TRBJ1-5; D perhaps matches TRBD1 (6 bases). The V gene's germline CDR1 is LNHDA and CDR2 SQIVND (reference sequence). The CDR3 is 13 amino acids. The V and J ends lost 4 bases and 5 bases respectively, with 9 bases between them.

The sample holds a few counts of this clone. The CDR3 is CASSPGHFSYNEQFF. In DNA, the CDR3 is TGTGCCAGCAGCCCAGGGCATTTCTCCTACAATGAGCAGTTCTTC. The chain uses TRBV13 and TRBJ2-1, with D possibly matching TRBD1 (5 bases). This CDR3 region has 15 residues. CDR1 is PRHDT and CDR2 is FYEKMQ in the germline V gene (reference sequence). The V end lost 5 bases, the J end lost 0 bases, and 11 bases lay between the germline ends.

The CDR3 DNA follows: TGTGCCAGCAGTCCCCCGGGACAGGGAAAGACCCAGTACTTC. It specifies CASSPPGQGKTQYF. This sequence joins TRBV27 and TRBJ2-5, with TRBD1 matching 9 bases. With 5 bases clipped from V and 6 bases from J, the junction kept 7 bases outside the gene matches. The CDR3 runs to 14 residues. CDR1 MNHEY and CDR2 SMNVEV come from the germline V gene (reference sequence).

The J gene is TRBJ2-3, the V gene TRBV27, with D possibly matching TRBD1 (6 bases). Germline CDR1 MNHEY, CDR2 SMNVEV (reference sequence). V was pared by 3 bases and J by 3 bases, with 10 bases between. This CDR3 spans 14 amino acids. The CDR3 DNA sequence: TGTGCCAGCAGTTTGACCAGGGGAACAGATACGCAGTATTTT. It codes for CASSLTRGTDTQYF.

The V gene is TRBV7-3, the J gene TRBJ2-5, with D perhaps matching TRBD2 (5 bases). The J call could be wrong; TRBJ2-7 is a better fit for the DNA end. The CDR3 is made up of 14 amino acids. Germline V gives CDR1 SGHTA, CDR2 FQGTGA. CDR3 DNA sequence: TGTGCCAGCAGCCCATCGGACCCGGCGGGCGAGCAGTACTTC. It encodes CASSPSDPAGEQYF.

The CDR3 DNA reads TGTGCCAGCAGTCCTTTCAGGGGGACCTACGAGCAGTACTTC. Translation gives CASSPFRGTYEQYF. The V call is TRBV28, the J call TRBJ2-7; 7 bases agree with TRBD1. J gave up 2 bases and V 5 bases, and 6 bases lay outside the gene matches. This CDR3 is built from 14 residues. CDR1 is MDHEN and CDR2 is SYDVKM in the germline V gene.

A few counts support this clone. The V call is TRBV7-8, the J call TRBJ2-3; TRBD2 is a possible D gene (5 bases). V lost 5 bases to trimming and J lost 7 bases, with 10 bases between them. The CDR3 sequence is 12 residues long. Germline V gene data show CDR1 as SGHVS and CDR2 as FQNEAQ. CDR3 region: CASSGLGNTQYF. CDR3 DNA sequence: TGTGCCAGCAGCGGCCTCGGGAATACGCAGTATTTT.

The chain has TRBV9 and TRBJ2-2; 7 bases agree with TRBD2. CDR1 is SGDLS, CDR2 YYNGEE, per germline. V dropped 7 bases and J dropped 9; count of bases not matched to a gene: 6. This CDR3 region has 12 residues. The CDR3 DNA sequence: TGTGCCAGCGGGACTACCGGGCGGGAGCTGTTTTTT. This encodes CASGTTGRELFF.

In this sample, this clone turned up a few times. The genes are TRBV7-3 and TRBJ2-2, with 7 bases identical to TRBD1. The V and J ends lost 3 bases and 5 bases, in that order; junction bases with no gene match: 3. The CDR3 loop spans 14 amino acids. The germline V gene encodes CDR1 SGHTA and CDR2 FQGTGA. The CDR3 sequence is CASSLIQGTGELFF. The CDR3 nucleotides read TGTGCCAGCAGCTTGATACAGGGGACCGGGGAGCTGTTTTTT.

The rearrangement uses TRBV7-6 and TRBJ2-7; 9 bases are a match to TRBD1. V dropped 4 bases and J dropped 2; count of bases not matched to a gene: 3. CDR3 length: 14 amino acids. Germline V CDR1 and CDR2: SGHVS, FNYEAQ. In nucleotides, the CDR3 is TGTGCCAGCAGCTCGGGACAGGGCCCCTACGAGCAGTACTTC. Translated, it gives CASSSGQGPYEQYF.

This sequence joins TRBV29-1 and TRBJ1-1; D might be TRBD1 (5 bases). Between the trimmed V and J ends, which lost 3 bases and 6 bases, there was a span of 8 bases. Germline-derived CDR1 and CDR2 are SQVTM and ANQGSEA. This CDR3 has 11 residues. CDR3 sequence: CSVEGGAEAFF. In nucleotides, the CDR3 is TGCAGCGTTGAGGGGGGAGCTGAAGCTTTCTTT.

The chain combines TRBV4-3 with TRBJ2-1; 8 nucleotides agree with TRBD2. The CDR3 covers 17 residues. The germline V gene encodes CDR1 LGHNA and CDR2 YSLEER. The V gene end was trimmed by 0 bases and the J gene end by 4 bases; junction bases not matched to a gene: 8. In nucleotides, the CDR3 is TGCGCCAGCAGCCAAGAAACTGGGCTAGCGGGTTACAATGAGCAGTTCTTC. Encoded protein: CASSQETGLAGYNEQFF.

The chain recombines TRBV4-3 with TRBJ2-7, with a weak D call TRBD2 (7 bases). V gave up 0 bases and J gave up 3 bases, with 24 bases separating them. Germline V lookup: CDR1 LGHNA, CDR2 YSLEER. The CDR3 has 19 amino acids. CDR3 protein: CASSQDRVGRGLWGYEQYF. The CDR3 nucleotides read TGCGCCAGCAGCCAAGATAGGGTGGGGAGGGGGTTGTGGGGCTACGAGCAGTACTTC.

The V and J genes are TRBV5-6 and TRBJ1-2; no clear D. From germline, CDR1 is SGHDT and CDR2 YYEEEE. The CDR3 is 12 residues long. V was cut by 7 bases and J by 7 bases, with 14 bases left in between. CDR3 bases: TGTGCCAGCCTATCCGCGACGGGTGGCTACACCTTC. This sequence encodes CASLSATGGYTF. The entire variable domain, with the rest obtained from reference TRBV5-6 and TRBJ1-2, is as follows: DAGVTQSPTHLIKTRGQQVTLRCSPKSGHDTVSWYQQALGQGPQFIFQYYEEEERQRGNFPDRFSGHQFPNYSSELNVNALLLGDSALYLCASLSATGGYTFGSGTRLTVV.

Here the CDR3 reads CASSQTGYSSYEQYF. CDR3 sequence (DNA): TGCGCCAGCAGCCAAACGGGGTACAGCTCCTACGAGCAGTACTTC. V usage is TRBV4-3 and J usage is TRBJ2-7; perhaps TRBD2 as D (5 bases). Germline CDR1 LGHNA, CDR2 YSLEER. This CDR3 is 15 amino acids long. Trimming shortened V by 2 bases and J by 0 bases, and 11 bases separated the two germline ends.

The genes are TRBV6-5 and TRBJ1-6, with no clear D. This CDR3 is 12 amino acids long. Trimming cost V 6 bases and J 10 bases, with 10 bases left between them. Germline values: CDR1 MNHEY, CDR2 SVGAGI. This CDR3 reads CASRGDQSPLHF. The CDR3 nucleotides read TGTGCCAGCAGGGGCGACCAATCACCCCTCCACTTT.

V usage is TRBV2 and J usage is TRBJ2-3, with 10 bases matching TRBD2. CDR3 size: 15 residues. The germline gives CDR1 SNHLY, CDR2 FYNNEI. The ends lost 3 bases at V and 2 bases at J; junction bases unmatched: 2. The CDR3 protein is CASSETSGPTDTQYF. CDR3 in DNA: TGTGCCAGCAGTGAGACTAGCGGGCCCACAGATACGCAGTATTTT.

This clone has a single count. The CDR3 DNA is TGTGCCAGCAGACCCGGGACAGGGGGACAGCCCCAGCATTTT. This gives the protein CASRPGTGGQPQHF. The rearrangement links TRBV6-5 to TRBJ1-5; the match to TRBD1 covers 11 bases. Germline CDR1 MNHEY, CDR2 SVGAGI. The ends lost 6 bases at V and 7 bases at J; junction bases unmatched: 5. The CDR3 loop spans 14 amino acids.

The J gene is TRBJ2-2, the V gene TRBV4-3; possibly TRBD2 for D (6 bases). Germline V gives CDR1 LGHNA, CDR2 YSLEER. This CDR3 is 16 amino acids long. V dropped 0 bases and J dropped 4 bases, with 12 bases sitting between them. CDR3: CASSQDVADPTGELFF. The CDR3 nucleotides are TGCGCCAGCAGCCAAGACGTAGCGGACCCCACCGGGGAGCTGTTTTTT.

The CDR3 sequence is CASSLWGRNTEAFF. The CDR3, as DNA: TGTGCCAGCAGTTTATGGGGCAGGAACACTGAAGCTTTCTTT. The rearrangement links TRBV27 to TRBJ1-1; maybe TRBD1 (5 bases). Trimming pared 1 base from V and 1 base from J, leaving 7 bases between. The CDR3 runs 14 residues. In germline, CDR1 is MNHEY, CDR2 SMNVEV (reference sequence).

J is TRBJ2-1 and V is TRBV11-3; TRBD2 agrees at 12 bases. This CDR3 has 19 amino acids. In germline, CDR1 is SGHNT, CDR2 YENEEA. J was trimmed by 2 bases and V by 0 bases; bases with no gene match: 8. The CDR3 bases are TGTGCCAGCAGCTTAGATGGGACTAGCGGGCTTTACCCCTACAATGAGCAGTTCTTC. It is translated as CASSLDGTSGLYPYNEQFF. Combining the CDR3 with reference TRBV11-3 and TRBJ2-1 gives the whole variable domain EAGVVQSPRYKIIEKKQPVAFWCNPISGHNTLYWYLQNLGQGPELLIRYENEEAVDDSQLPKDRFSAERLKGVDSTLKIQPAELGDSAVYLCASSLDGTSGLYPYNEQFFGPGTRLTVL.

The V call is TRBV30, the J call TRBJ1-1; TRBD1 might be the D (6 bases). The CDR3 extends over 12 amino acids. Looked up from germline, CDR1 is GTSNPN and CDR2 is SVGIG (reference sequence). Trimming pared 2 bases from V and 4 bases from J, leaving 8 bases between. CDR3 protein: CAWSRGGTEAFF. CDR3 in DNA: TGTGCCTGGAGTAGGGGGGGCACTGAAGCTTTCTTT.

The chain recombines TRBV27 with TRBJ1-2, with D maybe TRBD1 (6 bases). Per germline, CDR1 MNHEY and CDR2 SMNVEV (reference sequence). V lost 6 bases and J lost 6, with 17 bases in between. There are 14 residues in the CDR3. CDR3 sequence reads: CASSLQGGGDGYTF. The CDR3 DNA reads TGTGCCAGCAGCCTACAGGGTGGAGGAGATGGCTACACCTTC.

The rearrangement uses TRBV30 and TRBJ2-7, with D possibly matching TRBD2 (6 bases). CDR3 size: 16 residues. V shed 1 base and J shed 2 bases, with 18 bases lying between them. Germline-derived CDR1 and CDR2 are GTSNPN and SVGIG (reference sequence). Written as DNA, the CDR3 is TGTGCCTGGAGTGGTAGCGCGGGGAGCCCGACCTACGAGCAGTACTTC. This codes for CAWSGSAGSPTYEQYF.